A single sample gave rise to the 27 T cell receptor beta chains below, sequenced in a study of OX40 agonist ivuxolimab in advanced cancers. Sequencing was performed with immunoSEQ multiplex PCR; in TCRdb, only in-frame clones are kept and a portion is missing. The sample lists about 88,000 clones; about 87% were seen once. The input for sequencing was CD4+ or CD8+ T cells sorted from blood, taken in a trial of the OX40 agonist ivuxolimab. All receptors come from an adult with an advanced solid tumor such as melanoma, head and neck, liver or kidney cancer.

This chain connects TRBV11-3 to TRBJ2-2, with TRBD2 matching 7 bases. The CDR3 length is 16 residues. Germline CDR1 reads SGHNT; CDR2 reads YENEEA. V dropped 3 bases and J dropped 3; count of bases not matched to a gene: 7. The CDR3 sequence: CASSFRSSGHTGELFF. The CDR3 DNA is TGTGCCAGCAGCTTCCGTTCTAGCGGCCACACCGGGGAGCTGTTTTTT.

This chain connects TRBV11-2 to TRBJ1-6; 9 nucleotides line up with TRBD1. The CDR3 is 16 residues long. In germline, CDR1 is SGHAT, CDR2 FQNNGV. The trim removed 2 bases at V and 8 bases at J, leaving 7 bases unmatched. The DNA of the CDR3 is TGTGCCAGCAGCTTACTCCCGGGACAGGGATATTCACCCCTCCACTTT. This encodes CASSLLPGQGYSPLHF.

The CDR3 here is CASSLGTGGRSPREQYF. Written as DNA, the CDR3 is TGTGCCAGCAGCTTAGGGACTGGGGGGAGATCCCCTCGCGAGCAGTACTTC. This sequence joins TRBV7-9 and TRBJ2-7; the D gene is possibly TRBD2 (6 bases). The V gene's germline CDR1 is SEHNR and CDR2 FQNEAQ (reference sequence). The ends were cut back, 1 base at V and 6 bases at J, with 22 bases in the middle. This CDR3 comprises 17 residues. The full variable domain, with the rest looked up from reference TRBV7-9 and TRBJ2-7, is DTGVSQNPRHKITKRGQNVTFRCDPISEHNRLYWYRQTLGQGPEFLTYFQNEAQLEKSRLLSDRFSAERPKGSFSTLEIQRTEQGDSAMYLCASSLGTGGRSPREQYFGPGTRLTVT.

The V call is TRBV5-4, the J call TRBJ2-1; D is perhaps TRBD2 (6 bases). The ends were cut back, 4 bases at V and 3 bases at J, with 14 bases in the middle. CDR3 size: 15 residues. Germline V gene sequence: CDR1 SGHNT, CDR2 YYREEE (reference sequence). The CDR3 sequence is CASSLGLANYNEQFF. In DNA form, the CDR3 reads TGTGCCAGCAGCCTCGGTCTAGCGAACTACAATGAGCAGTTCTTC.

This chain uses TRBV9 with TRBJ2-1; no firm D call. Trimming took 0 bases from V and 6 from J, leaving 10 bases between them. CDR1 SGDLS and CDR2 YYNGEE come from the germline V gene. This CDR3 spans 14 amino acids. The DNA for the CDR3 is TGTGCCAGCAGCGTAGCTCGGCTCGCCAATGAGCAGTTCTTC. As protein: CASSVARLANEQFF.

The V gene is TRBV7-2, the J gene TRBJ1-2; no firm D call. The germline V and J ends were trimmed by 1 base and 1 base, with 10 bases remaining between them. The CDR3 spans 15 residues. Germline CDR1 reads SGHTA; CDR2 reads FQGNSA. CDR3 coding DNA: TGTGCCAGCAGCTTAGACGTCCTAGTTAACTATGGCTACACCTTC. It codes for CASSLDVLVNYGYTF.

V is TRBV18 and J is TRBJ1-3; D gene uncertain. Per germline, CDR1 KGHSH and CDR2 LQKENI. This CDR3 spans 13 amino acids. V dropped 9 bases and J dropped 5 bases, with 14 bases sitting between them. This CDR3 is CASFPGLRNTIYF. CDR3 DNA: TGTGCCAGTTTTCCTGGGTTAAGAAACACCATATATTTT.

The genes are TRBV11-2 and TRBJ1-1, with D hard to call. Trimming removed 4 bases from V and 9 bases from J, with 12 bases in between. Per the germline V gene, CDR1 is SGHAT and CDR2 is FQNNGV. The CDR3 has 12 residues. In DNA, the CDR3 is TGTGCCAGCAGCTCCGGGCTCGGGAAAGCTTTCTTT. It is translated as CASSSGLGKAFF.

The chain joins TRBV20-1 to TRBJ2-3; D gene unclear. V lost 3 bases and J lost 6, with 4 bases in between. From germline, CDR1 is DFQATT and CDR2 SNEGSKA (reference sequence). The CDR3 covers 10 residues. The CDR3 nucleotides read TGCAGTGCTAGCCTGGATACGCAGTATTTT. It codes for CSASLDTQYF.

The gene calls are TRBV6-5 and TRBJ2-7, with 10 bases that match TRBD1. This CDR3 region has 15 residues. After removal of 8 bases from V and 4 bases from J, the junction contained 11 bases not matched to a gene. The germline V gene encodes CDR1 MNHEY and CDR2 SVGAGI. The CDR3 spells CASETDRGARYEQYF. In DNA, the CDR3 is TGTGCCAGCGAGACGGACAGGGGGGCCCGTTACGAGCAGTACTTC.

The chain uses TRBV4-3 and TRBJ2-1; 7 bases are shared with TRBD2. V lost 4 bases, J lost 1 base, and 7 bases stayed unmatched. CDR1 is LGHNA and CDR2 is YSLEER in the germline V gene. The CDR3 runs to 16 residues. The CDR3 DNA sequence: TGCGCCAGCAGCCGAAACGGCGGGAGTTCCTACAATGAGCAGTTCTTC. Amino acid sequence: CASSRNGGSSYNEQFF.

This sequence joins TRBV13 and TRBJ2-1; 11 positions agree with TRBD1. Germline-derived CDR1 and CDR2 are PRHDT and FYEKMQ (reference sequence). With 3 bases clipped from V and 8 bases from J, the junction kept 3 bases outside the gene matches. The CDR3 has 14 amino acids. The CDR3 is CASSLRTGGDEQFF. In DNA form, the CDR3 reads TGTGCCAGCAGCTTGAGGACAGGGGGCGATGAGCAGTTCTTC.

The rearrangement links TRBV6-1 to TRBJ2-2, with D perhaps TRBD1 or TRBD2 (5 bases each). The CDR3 loop spans 13 amino acids. Germline values: CDR1 MNHNS, CDR2 SASEGT. V lost 7 bases to trimming and J lost 2 bases, with 8 bases between them. CDR3 sequence (DNA): TGTGCCAGCACGGGACGTAACACCGGGGAGCTGTTTTTT. Protein: CASTGRNTGELFF.

V gene TRBV18 combines with J gene TRBJ2-4; 10 bases fit TRBD1. The CDR3 is 15 amino acids. Germline V gene sequence: CDR1 KGHSH, CDR2 LQKENI. V gave up 3 bases and J gave up 6 bases; unmatched junction bases: 5. The CDR3 sequence: CASSPDRGRGNIQYF. In DNA, the CDR3 is TGTGCCAGCTCACCCGACAGGGGGCGAGGAAACATTCAGTACTTC.

CDR3 protein: CASSPGTGGSGANVLTF. CDR3 sequence (DNA): TGTGCCAGCAGCCCCGGGACAGGGGGCTCTGGGGCCAACGTCCTGACTTTC. V is TRBV21-1 and J is TRBJ2-6; TRBD1 reflects the table's D call only, with no check against the DNA. TRBV21-1 is tagged as a pseudogene. This CDR3 has 17 residues.

V usage is TRBV18 and J usage is TRBJ1-2; 7 bases match TRBD1. Per germline, CDR1 KGHSH and CDR2 LQKENI. The CDR3 is made up of 15 amino acids. The V segment lost 2 bases and the J segment 2 bases; nucleotides outside the gene matches: 5. In DNA form, the CDR3 reads TGTGCCAGCTCACCAACAGGGGCCCTAAACTATGGCTACACCTTC. Its translation is CASSPTGALNYGYTF. The full variable domain, with the rest looked up from reference TRBV18 and TRBJ1-2, is NAGVMQNPRHLVRRRGQEARLRCSPMKGHSHVYWYRQLPEEGLKFMVYLQKENIIDESGMPKERFSAEFPKEGPSILRIQQVVRGDSAAYFCASSPTGALNYGYTFGSGTRLTVV.

This chain uses TRBV27 with TRBJ2-2; 9 bases map to TRBD2. Losses at the gene ends were 5 bases for V and 6 bases for J; bases not matched to a gene: 4. CDR1 and CDR2 (germline): MNHEY, SMNVEV (reference sequence). This CDR3 spans 14 amino acids. The CDR3 coding sequence is TGTGCCAGCAGTGATAGCGGGAGATCCGGGGAGCTGTTTTTT. Protein: CASSDSGRSGELFF.

V usage is TRBV19 and J usage is TRBJ2-5; D is undetermined. The V and J ends lost 5 bases and 2 bases respectively, with 15 bases between them. The germline gives CDR1 LNHDA, CDR2 SQIVND (reference sequence). This CDR3 is 15 amino acids long. The chain's CDR3 is CASSLTGYSQETQYF. The CDR3 bases are TGTGCCAGTAGTCTCACCGGATATTCACAAGAGACCCAGTACTTC.

V is TRBV9 and J is TRBJ2-2, with D tentatively TRBD2 (6 bases). Trimming stripped 0 bases from V and 2 bases from J, with 8 bases between. The CDR3 runs to 15 residues. CDR1 is SGDLS and CDR2 is YYNGEE in the germline V gene. The CDR3 spells CASSVGSGNTGELFF. CDR3 sequence (DNA): TGTGCCAGCAGCGTAGGTAGCGGAAACACCGGGGAGCTGTTTTTT.

This chain connects TRBV5-8 to TRBJ2-5; D remains unclear. The V gene lost 2 bases and the J gene lost 5 bases, with 7 bases spanning the gap. CDR1 SGHTS and CDR2 YDEGEE come from the germline V gene. This CDR3 is built from 12 residues. CDR3 in amino acids: CASSFTMETQYF. The CDR3, as DNA: TGTGCCAGCAGCTTTACAATGGAGACCCAGTACTTC.

The chain couples TRBV6-1 to TRBJ2-2, with D perhaps matching TRBD1 (8 bases). V shed 8 bases and J shed 4 bases, with 14 bases lying between them. The germline CDR1 and CDR2 sequences are MNHNS and SASEGT. The CDR3 totals 14 residues. Written as DNA, the CDR3 is TGTGCCAGCCTACAGGGGGGGAGCACCGGGGAGCTGTTTTTT. This translates into CASLQGGSTGELFF.

The rearrangement uses TRBV5-5 and TRBJ1-1, with D possibly being TRBD1 (6 bases). Germline CDR1 reads SGHKS; CDR2 reads YYEKEE (reference sequence). Trimming shortened V by 0 bases and J by 1 base, and 7 bases separated the two germline ends. The CDR3 covers 14 residues. Written as DNA, the CDR3 is TGTGCCAGCAGCTTGGGGGGACAGAACACTGAAGCTTTCTTT. The encoded protein is CASSLGGQNTEAFF.

V gene TRBV7-9 combines with J gene TRBJ2-6; D remains ambiguous. The CDR3 is made up of 15 amino acids. Germline V gene sequence: CDR1 SEHNR, CDR2 FQNEAQ (reference sequence). Trimming took off 3 bases at V and 0 bases at J, with 6 bases between the two ends. The CDR3 region is CASSLVLSGANVLTF. CDR3 bases: TGTGCCAGCAGCTTGGTTCTCTCTGGGGCCAACGTCCTGACTTTC.

The J gene is TRBJ2-5, the V gene TRBV7-9, with 9 bases matching TRBD1. Germline V lookup: CDR1 SEHNR, CDR2 FQNEAQ (reference sequence). This CDR3 spans 14 amino acids. V gave up 4 bases and J gave up 4 bases; unmatched junction bases: 4. The CDR3 loop is CASSWGQGRETQYF. In DNA form, the CDR3 reads TGTGCCAGCAGCTGGGGACAGGGTAGAGAGACCCAGTACTTC.

This rearrangement joins TRBV19 to TRBJ2-5; D unclear. This CDR3 comprises 13 residues. Trimming stripped 2 bases from V and 0 bases from J, with 4 bases between. CDR1 is LNHDA and CDR2 is SQIVND in the germline V gene (reference sequence). The CDR3 DNA reads TGTGCCAGTAGTATACAGGACCAAGAGACCCAGTACTTC. It yields the protein CASSIQDQETQYF.

The table lists this clone with a few counts. The chain couples TRBV18 to TRBJ1-2; D gene unclear. The CDR3 runs to 14 residues. CDR1 and CDR2 (germline): KGHSH, LQKENI. V was pared by 0 bases and J by 4 bases, with 9 bases between. The CDR3, as DNA: TGTGCCAGCTCACCACCAGAAGGTAGCTATGGCTACACCTTC. Translating gives CASSPPEGSYGYTF.

The rearrangement uses TRBV6-5 and TRBJ2-7; D may be TRBD1 (5 bases). This CDR3 has 14 amino acids. The V end was cut by 6 bases, the J end by 0 bases, with 12 bases between. The V gene's germline CDR1 is MNHEY and CDR2 SVGAGI. CDR3 DNA sequence: TGTGCCAGCAGCCCCTTAGGGGACTCCTACGAGCAGTACTTC. It yields the protein CASSPLGDSYEQYF.